This T cell receptor beta chain was identified during a study of blood T cells in healthy people across ages. Broader study findings: With unsorted PBMCs, a conclusive comparison of naive versus antigen-experienced cells was not possible.

Extraction yielded at least 5 micrograms of total RNA per sample. Note on this clonotype: Its target is not known.

Alongside a J-beta primer mix, a sample-barcoded 5' primer served in a second PCR lasting about 6 to 12 cycles. Tagging of each cDNA molecule was performed by a template-switch adaptor with 12 random nucleotides. There were at least 3 million CDR3-containing paired-end reads obtained from each sample. TCRdb used MiXCR to reprocess the 5' RACE reads, holding one entry per CDR3 protein. The sample records approximately 800,000 distinct CDR3 sequences, less than 60% being singletons. Germline-derived CDR1 and CDR2 are MNHNS and SASEGT. Trimming removed 3 bases at V and 5 bases at J, with 10 bases between. CDR3 length equals 14 residues.

The rearrangement links TRBV6-1 to TRBJ2-2, with D uncertain. The receptor's source is a man aged 80 or over in good health. The sequenced material came from blood. This chain's CDR3 is CASSEDLVTGELFF. The CDR3 DNA reads as TGTGCCAGCAGTGAGGATCTGGTTACCGGGGAGCTGTTTTTT.